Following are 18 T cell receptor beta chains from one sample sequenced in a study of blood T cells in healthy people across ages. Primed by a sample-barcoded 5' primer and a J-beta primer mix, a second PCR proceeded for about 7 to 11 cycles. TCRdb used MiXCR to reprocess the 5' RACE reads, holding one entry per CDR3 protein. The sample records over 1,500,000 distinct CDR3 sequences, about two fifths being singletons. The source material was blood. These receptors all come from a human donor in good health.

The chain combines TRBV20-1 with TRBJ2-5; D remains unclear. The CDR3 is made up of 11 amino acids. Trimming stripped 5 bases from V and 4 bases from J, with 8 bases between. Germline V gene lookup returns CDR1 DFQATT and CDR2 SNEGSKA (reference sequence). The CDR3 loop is CSAAPLETQYF. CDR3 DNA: TGCAGTGCTGCACCCCTAGAGACCCAGTACTTC.

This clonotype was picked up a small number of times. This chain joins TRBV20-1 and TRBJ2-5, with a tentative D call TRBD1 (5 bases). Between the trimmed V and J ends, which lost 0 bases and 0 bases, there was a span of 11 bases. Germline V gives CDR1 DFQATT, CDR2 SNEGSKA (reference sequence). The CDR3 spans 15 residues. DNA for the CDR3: TGCAGTGCTAGAGAGTATACAGGAGACCAAGAGACCCAGTACTTC. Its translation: CSAREYTGDQETQYF.

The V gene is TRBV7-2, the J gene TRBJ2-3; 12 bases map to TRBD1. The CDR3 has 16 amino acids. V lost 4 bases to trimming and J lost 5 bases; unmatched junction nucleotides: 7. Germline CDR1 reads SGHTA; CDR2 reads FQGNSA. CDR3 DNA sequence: TGTGCCAGCAGCTATTCCGGGACAGGGGGCGAAGATACGCAGTATTTT. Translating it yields CASSYSGTGGEDTQYF. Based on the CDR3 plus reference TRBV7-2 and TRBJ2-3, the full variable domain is GAGVSQSPSNKVTEKGKDVELRCDPISGHTALYWYRQSLGQGLEFLIYFQGNSAPDKSGLPSDRFSAERTGGSVSTLTIQRTQQEDSAVYLCASSYSGTGGEDTQYFGPGTRLTVL.

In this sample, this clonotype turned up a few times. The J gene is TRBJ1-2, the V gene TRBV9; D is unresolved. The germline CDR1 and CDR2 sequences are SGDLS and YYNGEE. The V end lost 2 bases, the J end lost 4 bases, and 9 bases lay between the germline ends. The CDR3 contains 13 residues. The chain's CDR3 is CASSVDGTYGYTF. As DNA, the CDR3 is TGTGCCAGCAGCGTCGACGGCACCTATGGCTACACCTTC.

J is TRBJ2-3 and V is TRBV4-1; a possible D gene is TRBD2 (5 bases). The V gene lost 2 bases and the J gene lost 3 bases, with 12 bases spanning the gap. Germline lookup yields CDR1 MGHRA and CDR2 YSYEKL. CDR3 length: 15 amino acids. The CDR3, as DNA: TGCGCCAGCAGCCAACTACTAGGTCGGACAGATACGCAGTATTTT. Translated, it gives CASSQLLGRTDTQYF.

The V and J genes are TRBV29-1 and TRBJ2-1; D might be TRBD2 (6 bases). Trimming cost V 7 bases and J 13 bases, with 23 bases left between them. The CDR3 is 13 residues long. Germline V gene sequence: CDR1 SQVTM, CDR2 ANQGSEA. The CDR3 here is CSAEGPGRVEQFF. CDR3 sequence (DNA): TGCAGCGCGGAGGGACCGGGGCGGGTGGAACAGTTCTTC.

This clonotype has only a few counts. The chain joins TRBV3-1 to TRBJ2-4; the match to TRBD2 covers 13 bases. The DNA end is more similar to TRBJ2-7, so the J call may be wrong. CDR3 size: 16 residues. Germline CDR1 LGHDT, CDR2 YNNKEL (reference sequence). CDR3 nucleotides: TGTGCCAGCAGCACACCCGGGACTAGCGGGGCCTACGAGCAGTACTTC. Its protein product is CASSTPGTSGAYEQYF.

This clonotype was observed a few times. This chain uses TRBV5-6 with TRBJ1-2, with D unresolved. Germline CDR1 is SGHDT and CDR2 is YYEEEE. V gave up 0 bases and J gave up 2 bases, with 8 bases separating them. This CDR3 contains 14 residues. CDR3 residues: CASSLGKVNYGYTF. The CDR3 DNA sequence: TGTGCCAGCAGCTTGGGGAAGGTGAACTATGGCTACACCTTC.

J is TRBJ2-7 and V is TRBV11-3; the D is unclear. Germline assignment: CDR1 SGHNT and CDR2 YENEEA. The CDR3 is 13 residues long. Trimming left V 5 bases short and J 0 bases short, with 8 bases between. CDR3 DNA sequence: TGTGCCAGCAGCAAAGACACCTCCTACGAGCAGTACTTC. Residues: CASSKDTSYEQYF.

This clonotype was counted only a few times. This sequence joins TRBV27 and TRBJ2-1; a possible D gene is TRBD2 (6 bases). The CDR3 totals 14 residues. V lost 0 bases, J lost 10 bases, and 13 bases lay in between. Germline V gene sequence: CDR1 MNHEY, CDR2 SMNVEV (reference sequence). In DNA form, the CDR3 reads TGTGCCAGCAGTTTATCGGTTATGGGGAGGGAGCAGTTCTTC. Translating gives CASSLSVMGREQFF.

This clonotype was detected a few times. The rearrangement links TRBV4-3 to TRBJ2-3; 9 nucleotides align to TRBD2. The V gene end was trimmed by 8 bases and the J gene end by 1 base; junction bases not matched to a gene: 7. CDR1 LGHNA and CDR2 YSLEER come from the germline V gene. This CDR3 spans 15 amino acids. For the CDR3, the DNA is TGCGCCAGCGGACCCTGGACTAGCGGCACAGATACGCAGTATTTT. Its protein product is CASGPWTSGTDTQYF.

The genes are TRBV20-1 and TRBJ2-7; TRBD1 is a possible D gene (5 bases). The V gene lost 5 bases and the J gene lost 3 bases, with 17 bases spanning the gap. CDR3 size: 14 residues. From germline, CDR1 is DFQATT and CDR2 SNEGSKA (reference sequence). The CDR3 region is CSAEFRQTHYEQYF. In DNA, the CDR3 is TGCAGTGCTGAATTTCGACAGACCCACTACGAGCAGTACTTC.

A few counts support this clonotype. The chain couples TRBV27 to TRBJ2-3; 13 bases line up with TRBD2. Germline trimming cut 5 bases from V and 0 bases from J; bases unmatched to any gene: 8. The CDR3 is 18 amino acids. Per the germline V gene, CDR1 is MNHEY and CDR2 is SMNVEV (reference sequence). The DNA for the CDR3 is TGTGCCAGCAGTCCCTACGGGACTAGCGGGGCAAGCACAGATACGCAGTATTTT. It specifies CASSPYGTSGASTDTQYF.

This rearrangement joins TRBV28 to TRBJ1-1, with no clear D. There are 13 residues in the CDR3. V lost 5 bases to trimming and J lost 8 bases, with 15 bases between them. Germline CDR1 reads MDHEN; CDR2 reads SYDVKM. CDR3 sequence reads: CASSTLENKEAFF. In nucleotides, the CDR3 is TGTGCCAGCAGTACCCTGGAGAACAAAGAAGCTTTCTTT.

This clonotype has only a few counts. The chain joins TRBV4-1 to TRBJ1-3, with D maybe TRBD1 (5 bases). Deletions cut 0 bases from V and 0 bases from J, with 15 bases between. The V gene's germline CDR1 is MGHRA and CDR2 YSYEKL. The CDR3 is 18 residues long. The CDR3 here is CASSQDGARLISGNTIYF. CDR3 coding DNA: TGCGCCAGCAGCCAAGATGGGGCTAGGCTTATCTCTGGAAACACCATATATTTT.

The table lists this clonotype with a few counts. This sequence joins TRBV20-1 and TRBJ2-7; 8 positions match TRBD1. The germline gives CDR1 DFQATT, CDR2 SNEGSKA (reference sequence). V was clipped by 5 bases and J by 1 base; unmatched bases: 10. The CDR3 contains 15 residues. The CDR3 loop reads CSAETDRAFSYEQYF. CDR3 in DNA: TGCAGTGCTGAAACGGACAGGGCCTTTTCCTACGAGCAGTACTTC.

CDR3 sequence: CSVTEDHRGGGYTF. The CDR3 DNA reads as TGCAGCGTTACTGAAGACCATAGGGGAGGAGGCTACACCTTC. The chain employs TRBV29-1 and TRBJ1-2; D is perhaps TRBD1 (5 bases). Germline lookup yields CDR1 SQVTM and CDR2 ANQGSEA. CDR3 length equals 14 residues. V was shortened by 5 bases and J by 8 bases, with 21 bases between the two germline ends.

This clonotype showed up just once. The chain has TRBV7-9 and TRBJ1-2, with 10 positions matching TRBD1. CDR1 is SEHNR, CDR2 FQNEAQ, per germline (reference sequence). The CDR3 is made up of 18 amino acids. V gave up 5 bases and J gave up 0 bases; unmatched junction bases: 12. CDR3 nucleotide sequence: TGTGCCAGCAGCCCGACTCGAGACAGGGGGCCTGCTAACTATGGCTACACCTTC. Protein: CASSPTRDRGPANYGYTF.